The sequence of this TCR beta chain was determined in a study of T cell responses to AZD1222 COVID-19 vaccine. Study conclusions and caveats: All repertoire sampling was performed exclusively after the peak T cell response.

CDR3 length: 15 residues. V was trimmed by 9 bases and J by 0 bases, leaving 12 bases between them. Per germline, CDR1 MNHEY and CDR2 SVGAGI. Sequenced by immunoSEQ multiplex PCR; TCRdb stores in-frame clones only, minus some. The table has roughly 140,000 clones, 94% seen once. Only one count was recorded for this clone. No antigen is known for it. The source was peripheral blood, collected on day 0 of AZD1222 vaccination. The TCR was taken from an adult in good health. V is TRBV6-5 and J is TRBJ2-6; D is unclear. Here the CDR3 reads CASRTLASGANVLTF. The DNA of the CDR3 is TGTGCCAGTAGGACCCTCGCCTCTGGGGCCAACGTCCTGACTTTC.